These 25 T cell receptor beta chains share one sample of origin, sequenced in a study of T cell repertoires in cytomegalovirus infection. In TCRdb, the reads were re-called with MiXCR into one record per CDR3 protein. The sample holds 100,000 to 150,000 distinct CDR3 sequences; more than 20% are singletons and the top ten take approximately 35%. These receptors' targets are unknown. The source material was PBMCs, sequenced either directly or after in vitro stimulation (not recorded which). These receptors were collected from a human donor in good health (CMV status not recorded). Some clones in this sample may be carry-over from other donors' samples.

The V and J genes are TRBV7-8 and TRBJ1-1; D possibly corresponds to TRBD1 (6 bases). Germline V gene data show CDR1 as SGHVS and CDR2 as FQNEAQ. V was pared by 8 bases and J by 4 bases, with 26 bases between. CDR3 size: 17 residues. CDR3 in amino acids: CASALGGGWVRGTEAFF. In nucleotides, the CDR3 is TGTGCCAGCGCCTTAGGGGGGGGTTGGGTCAGGGGCACTGAAGCTTTCTTT. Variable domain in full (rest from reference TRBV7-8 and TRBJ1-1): GAGVSQSPRYKVAKRGQDVALRCDPISGHVSLFWYQQALGQGPEFLTYFQNEAQLDKSGLPSDRFFAERPEGSVSTLKIQRTQQEDSAVYLCASALGGGWVRGTEAFFGQGTRLTVV.

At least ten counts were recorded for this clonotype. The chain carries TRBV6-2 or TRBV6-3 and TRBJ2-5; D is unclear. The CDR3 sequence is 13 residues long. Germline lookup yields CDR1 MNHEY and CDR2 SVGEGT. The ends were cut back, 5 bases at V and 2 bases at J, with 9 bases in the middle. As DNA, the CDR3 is TGTGCCAGCAGTCGGACGGAACAAGAGACCCAGTACTTC. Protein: CASSRTEQETQYF.

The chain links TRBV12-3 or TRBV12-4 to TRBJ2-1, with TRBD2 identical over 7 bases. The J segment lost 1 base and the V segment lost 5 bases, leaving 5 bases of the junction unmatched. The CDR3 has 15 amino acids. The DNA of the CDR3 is TGTGCCAGCAGTGAAAGAGCGGGGTCCTACAATGAGCAGTTCTTC. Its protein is CASSERAGSYNEQFF.

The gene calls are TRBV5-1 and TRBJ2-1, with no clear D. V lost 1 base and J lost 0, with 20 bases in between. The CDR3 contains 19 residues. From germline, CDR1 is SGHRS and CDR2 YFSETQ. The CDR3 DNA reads TGCGCCAGCAGCTTGAAGTTTCAGCTGGACCCGAGCTCCTACAATGAGCAGTTCTTC. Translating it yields CASSLKFQLDPSSYNEQFF.

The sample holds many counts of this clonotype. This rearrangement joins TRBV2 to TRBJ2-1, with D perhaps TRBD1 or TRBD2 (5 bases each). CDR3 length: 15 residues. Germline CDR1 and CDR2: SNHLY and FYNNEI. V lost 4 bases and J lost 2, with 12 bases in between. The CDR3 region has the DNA TGTGCCAGCAGTGCGGGACGGGGAGCCTACAATGAGCAGTTCTTC. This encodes CASSAGRGAYNEQFF.

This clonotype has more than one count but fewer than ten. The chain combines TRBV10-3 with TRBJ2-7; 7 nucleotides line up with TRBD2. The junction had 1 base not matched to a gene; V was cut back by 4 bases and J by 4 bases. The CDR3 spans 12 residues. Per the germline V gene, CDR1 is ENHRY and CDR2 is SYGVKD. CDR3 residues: CAISGTSYEQYF. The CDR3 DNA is TGTGCCATCAGTGGGACTAGTTACGAGCAGTACTTC.

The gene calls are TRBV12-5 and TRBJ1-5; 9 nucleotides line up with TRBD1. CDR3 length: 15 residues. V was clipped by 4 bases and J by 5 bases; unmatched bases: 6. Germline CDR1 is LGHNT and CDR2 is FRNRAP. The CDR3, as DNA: TGTGCTAGTGGTTCGGGACAGGGAAGGGATCAGCCCCAGCATTTT. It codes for CASGSGQGRDQPQHF.

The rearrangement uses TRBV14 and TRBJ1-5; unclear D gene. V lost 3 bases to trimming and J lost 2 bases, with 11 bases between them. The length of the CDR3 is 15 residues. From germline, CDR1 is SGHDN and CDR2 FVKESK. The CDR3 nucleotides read TGTGCCAGCAGCCAGGGTGGGATGGGCAATCAGCCCCAGCATTTT. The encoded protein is CASSQGGMGNQPQHF.

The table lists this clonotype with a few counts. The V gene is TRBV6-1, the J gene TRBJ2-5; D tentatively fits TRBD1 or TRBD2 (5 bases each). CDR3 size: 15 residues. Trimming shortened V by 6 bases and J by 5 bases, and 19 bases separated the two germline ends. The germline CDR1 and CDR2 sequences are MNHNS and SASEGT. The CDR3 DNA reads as TGTGCCAGCAGAGGACCCGGGACGTTGGTGGAGACCCAGTACTTC. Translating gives CASRGPGTLVETQYF.

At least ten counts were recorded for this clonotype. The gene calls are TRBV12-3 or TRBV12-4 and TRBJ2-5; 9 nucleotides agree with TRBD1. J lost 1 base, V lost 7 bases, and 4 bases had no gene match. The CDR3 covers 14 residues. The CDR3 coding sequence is TGTGCCAGCACTTTGACAGGGGGCCAAGAGACCCAGTACTTC. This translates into CASTLTGGQETQYF.

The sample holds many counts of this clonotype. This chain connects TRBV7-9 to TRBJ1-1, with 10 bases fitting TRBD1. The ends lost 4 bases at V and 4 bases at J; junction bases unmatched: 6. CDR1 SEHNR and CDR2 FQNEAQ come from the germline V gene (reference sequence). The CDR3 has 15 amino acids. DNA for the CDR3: TGTGCCAGCAGCTCGACAGGGGGCTGGGGCACTGAAGCTTTCTTT. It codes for CASSSTGGWGTEAFF. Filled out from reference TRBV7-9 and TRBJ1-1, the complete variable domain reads DTGVSQNPRHKITKRGQNVTFRCDPISEHNRLYWYRQTLGQGPEFLTYFQNEAQLEKSRLLSDRFSAERPKGSFSTLEIQRTEQGDSAMYLCASSSTGGWGTEAFFGQGTRLTVV.

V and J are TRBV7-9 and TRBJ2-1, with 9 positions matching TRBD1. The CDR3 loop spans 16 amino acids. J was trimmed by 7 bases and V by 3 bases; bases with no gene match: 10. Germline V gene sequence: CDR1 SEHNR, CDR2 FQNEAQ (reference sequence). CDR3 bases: TGTGCCAGCAGCTTTAGCCGGACAGGGGTCAGGAATGAGCAGTTCTTC. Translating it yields CASSFSRTGVRNEQFF.

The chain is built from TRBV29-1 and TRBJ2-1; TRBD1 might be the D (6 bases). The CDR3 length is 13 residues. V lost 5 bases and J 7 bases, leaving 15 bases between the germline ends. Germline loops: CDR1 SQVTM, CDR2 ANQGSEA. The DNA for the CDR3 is TGCAGCGTTTTGCAACAGGGCTATAATGAGCAGTTCTTC. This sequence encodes CSVLQQGYNEQFF.

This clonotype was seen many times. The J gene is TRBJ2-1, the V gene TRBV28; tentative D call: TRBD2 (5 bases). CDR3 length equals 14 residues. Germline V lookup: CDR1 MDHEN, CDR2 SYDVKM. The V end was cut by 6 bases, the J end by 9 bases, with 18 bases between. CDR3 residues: CASSSGGLVSEQFF. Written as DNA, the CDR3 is TGTGCCAGCAGCTCTGGCGGGCTAGTCAGTGAGCAGTTCTTC.

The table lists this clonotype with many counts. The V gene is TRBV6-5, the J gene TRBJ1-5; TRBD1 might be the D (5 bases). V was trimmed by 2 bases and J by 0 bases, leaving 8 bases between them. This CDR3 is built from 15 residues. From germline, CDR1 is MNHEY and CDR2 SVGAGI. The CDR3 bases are TGTGCCAGCAGTTACGGGACCCATAGCAATCAGCCCCAGCATTTT. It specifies CASSYGTHSNQPQHF.

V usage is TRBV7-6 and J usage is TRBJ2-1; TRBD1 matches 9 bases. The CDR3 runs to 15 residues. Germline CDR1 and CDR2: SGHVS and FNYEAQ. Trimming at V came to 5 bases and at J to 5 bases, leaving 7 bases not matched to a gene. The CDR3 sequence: CASSPSGQGNNEQFF. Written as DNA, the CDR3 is TGTGCCAGCAGCCCATCAGGACAGGGGAACAATGAGCAGTTCTTC.

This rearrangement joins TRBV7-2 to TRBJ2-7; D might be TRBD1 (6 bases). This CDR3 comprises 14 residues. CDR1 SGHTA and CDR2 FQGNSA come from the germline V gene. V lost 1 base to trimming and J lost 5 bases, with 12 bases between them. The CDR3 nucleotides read TGTGCCAGCAGCTTAGGGGGGCAATGGAACGAGCAGTACTTC. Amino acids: CASSLGGQWNEQYF.

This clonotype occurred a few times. The CDR3 sequence is CASSYGGTTANEQFF. CDR3 nucleotide sequence: TGTGCCAGCAGTTACGGAGGGACCACAGCCAATGAGCAGTTCTTC. The rearrangement joins TRBV6-6 to TRBJ2-1; D perhaps matches TRBD2 (6 bases). This CDR3 region has 15 residues. Trimming pared 2 bases from V and 6 bases from J, leaving 14 bases between. Per germline, CDR1 MNHNY and CDR2 SVGAGI (reference sequence).

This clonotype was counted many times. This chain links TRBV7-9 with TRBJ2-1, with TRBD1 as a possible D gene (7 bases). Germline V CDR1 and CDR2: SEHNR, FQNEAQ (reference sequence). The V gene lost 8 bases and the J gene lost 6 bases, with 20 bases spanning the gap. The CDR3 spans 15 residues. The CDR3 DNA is TGTGCCAGCGGCGGGTTTTTCAGGGGGGTCAATGAGCAGTTCTTC. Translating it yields CASGGFFRGVNEQFF.

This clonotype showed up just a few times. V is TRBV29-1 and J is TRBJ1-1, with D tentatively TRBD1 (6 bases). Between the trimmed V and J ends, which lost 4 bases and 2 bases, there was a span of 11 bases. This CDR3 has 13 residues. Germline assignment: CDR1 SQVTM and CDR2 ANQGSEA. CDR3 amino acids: CSVAGVRNTEAFF. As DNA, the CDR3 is TGCAGCGTTGCAGGGGTTAGAAACACTGAAGCTTTCTTT.

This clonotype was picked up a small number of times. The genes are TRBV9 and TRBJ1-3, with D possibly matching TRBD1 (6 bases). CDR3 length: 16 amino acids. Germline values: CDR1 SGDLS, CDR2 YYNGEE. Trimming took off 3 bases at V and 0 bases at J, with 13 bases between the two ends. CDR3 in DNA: TGTGCCAGCAGCGAGGGACATACGAGCTCTGGAAACACCATATATTTT. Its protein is CASSEGHTSSGNTIYF.

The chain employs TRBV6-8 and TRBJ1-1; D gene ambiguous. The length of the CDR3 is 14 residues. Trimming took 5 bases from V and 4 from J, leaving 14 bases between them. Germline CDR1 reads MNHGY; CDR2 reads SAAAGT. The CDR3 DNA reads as TGTGCCAGCAGTCCTAGGGTTTGGGGCACTGAAGCTTTCTTT. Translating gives CASSPRVWGTEAFF.

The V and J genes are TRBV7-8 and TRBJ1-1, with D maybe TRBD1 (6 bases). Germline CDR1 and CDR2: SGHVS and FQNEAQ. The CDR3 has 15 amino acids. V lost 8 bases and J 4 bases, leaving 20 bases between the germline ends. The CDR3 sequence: CASRQQGWGSTEAFF. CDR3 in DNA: TGTGCCAGCCGACAACAGGGATGGGGCAGCACTGAAGCTTTCTTT.

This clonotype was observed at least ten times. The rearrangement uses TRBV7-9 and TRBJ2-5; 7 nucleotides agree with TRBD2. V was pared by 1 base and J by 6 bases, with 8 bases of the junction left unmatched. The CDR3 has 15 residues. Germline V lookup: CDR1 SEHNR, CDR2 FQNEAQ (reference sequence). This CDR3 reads CASSLGGRGIQTQYF. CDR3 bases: TGTGCCAGCAGCTTAGGCGGGAGAGGAATCCAGACCCAGTACTTC.

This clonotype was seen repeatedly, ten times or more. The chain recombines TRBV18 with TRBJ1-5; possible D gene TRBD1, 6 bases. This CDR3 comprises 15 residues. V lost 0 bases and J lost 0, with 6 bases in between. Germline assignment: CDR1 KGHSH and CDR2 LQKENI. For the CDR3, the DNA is TGTGCCAGCTCACCACCGGGGGCTAGCAATCAGCCCCAGCATTTT. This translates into CASSPPGASNQPQHF. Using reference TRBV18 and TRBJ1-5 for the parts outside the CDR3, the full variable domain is NAGVMQNPRHLVRRRGQEARLRCSPMKGHSHVYWYRQLPEEGLKFMVYLQKENIIDESGMPKERFSAEFPKEGPSILRIQQVVRGDSAAYFCASSPPGASNQPQHFGDGTRLSIL.